Below, 22 T cell receptor beta chains from the same sample are listed, as sequenced in a study of cytomegalovirus exposure and HLA in healthy donors. The table came from immunoSEQ multiplex PCR; TCRdb's copy has only in-frame clones and leaves some out. The data show hundreds of thousands of clones, with 85% to 90% seen just once and roughly 1% held by the top ten. Sequenced input: PBMCs. These receptor sequences come from a woman aged 18-29 years in good health and CMV-seronegative.

This rearrangement joins TRBV9 to TRBJ2-2, with 7 bases matching TRBD2. CDR3 length equals 17 residues. Germline V lookup: CDR1 SGDLS, CDR2 YYNGEE. After removal of 3 bases from V and 4 bases from J, the junction contained 12 bases not matched to a gene. The CDR3 DNA is TGTGCCAGCAGCGCCCTAGGACTAGTATTGGTCACCGGGGAGCTGTTTTTT. Translation: CASSALGLVLVTGELFF.

This rearrangement joins TRBV19 to TRBJ2-1; possible D gene TRBD1, 5 bases. With 3 bases removed from V and 2 bases from J, the gap between germline ends came to 8 bases. Germline CDR1 and CDR2: LNHDA and SQIVND (reference sequence). The CDR3 is made up of 14 amino acids. The CDR3 DNA is TGTGCCAGTAGTATTGACAGCACCTACAATGAGCAGTTCTTC. Translation gives CASSIDSTYNEQFF.

The chain has TRBV30 and TRBJ1-1; D is possibly TRBD1 (5 bases). The CDR3 is made up of 12 amino acids. The germline V and J ends were trimmed by 4 bases and 6 bases, with 12 bases remaining between them. CDR1 is GTSNPN, CDR2 SVGIG, per germline (reference sequence). CDR3 residues: CAWNGGSSEAFF. CDR3 nucleotide sequence: TGTGCCTGGAATGGGGGGTCTTCTGAAGCTTTCTTT.

CDR3 in amino acids: CASNPRGGYGYTF. The DNA of the CDR3 is TGTGCCAGCAACCCAAGGGGGGGATATGGCTACACCTTC. V gene TRBV6-5 combines with J gene TRBJ1-2, with D maybe TRBD1 (6 bases). This CDR3 comprises 13 residues. The V gene's germline CDR1 is MNHEY and CDR2 SVGAGI. Trimming shortened V by 7 bases and J by 5 bases, and 14 bases separated the two germline ends.

The V call is TRBV9, the J call TRBJ2-4, with D maybe TRBD1 (5 bases). Germline V gene lookup returns CDR1 SGDLS and CDR2 YYNGEE. V gave up 0 bases and J gave up 0 bases, with 16 bases separating them. The CDR3 is 18 residues long. The CDR3 DNA reads as TGTGCCAGCAGCGTAGGGCAGGGTGGCCCTATAGCCAAAAACATTCAGTACTTC. Its translation: CASSVGQGGPIAKNIQYF.

A single count supports this clone. The rearrangement links TRBV27 to TRBJ2-2, with 8 bases lining up with TRBD2. The CDR3 runs to 14 residues. Looked up from germline, CDR1 is MNHEY and CDR2 is SMNVEV (reference sequence). With 5 bases clipped from V and 6 bases from J, the junction kept 5 bases outside the gene matches. CDR3 DNA sequence: TGTGCCAGCAGTACCCGGGAGGGTCCCGGGGAGCTGTTTTTT. This encodes CASSTREGPGELFF.

The chain recombines TRBV19 with TRBJ2-2; D may be TRBD2 (6 bases). The CDR3 has 15 residues. The V and J ends lost 1 base and 7 bases respectively, with 13 bases between them. Germline CDR1 LNHDA, CDR2 SQIVND (reference sequence). Written as DNA, the CDR3 is TGTGCCAGTAGTATAGTAGGCTGGGAGGACGGGGAGCTGTTTTTT. Its protein product is CASSIVGWEDGELFF.

This clone was seen a few times. V usage is TRBV7-9 and J usage is TRBJ1-2, with D hard to call. The CDR3 loop spans 15 amino acids. Germline-derived CDR1 and CDR2 are SEHNR and FQNEAQ (reference sequence). Trimming stripped 5 bases from V and 6 bases from J, with 19 bases between. The CDR3 DNA follows: TGTGCCAGCAGCCCCCGGAGTGGAGTTTCGAATGGCTACACCTTC. This translates into CASSPRSGVSNGYTF.

Notes on this clone: At one end, the junction sequence differs from germline, possibly due to a read error. This sequence joins TRBV5-1 and TRBJ2-7, with TRBD1 identical over 9 bases. Looked up from germline, CDR1 is SGHRS and CDR2 is YFSETQ. This CDR3 is 16 amino acids long. The CDR3 here is CASSPTLGQGSHEQYF. The CDR3 DNA reads TGCGCCAGCAGCCCGACCTTGGGACAGGGCTCCCACGAGCAGTACTTC. Based on the CDR3 plus reference TRBV5-1 and TRBJ2-7, the full variable domain is KAGVTQTPRYLIKTRGQQVTLSCSPISGHRSVSWYQQTPGQGLQFLFEYFSETQRNKGNFPGRFSGRQFSNSRSEMNVSTLELGDSALYLCASSPTLGQGSHEQYFGPGTRLTVT.

This rearrangement joins TRBV5-1 to TRBJ2-1; 12 bases match TRBD2. This CDR3 region has 15 residues. V shed 5 bases, J shed 7 bases, and the junction held 7 bases outside the gene matches. Germline CDR1 reads SGHRS; CDR2 reads YFSETQ. The DNA for the CDR3 is TGCGCCAGCAGTAACCTAGCGGGAGGGCCGAATGAGCAGTTCTTC. The encoded protein is CASSNLAGGPNEQFF.

This chain uses TRBV13 with TRBJ2-6; D might be TRBD2 (5 bases). Germline V lookup: CDR1 PRHDT, CDR2 FYEKMQ (reference sequence). The CDR3 consists of 19 residues. V was shortened by 6 bases and J by 4 bases, with 25 bases between the two germline ends. For the CDR3, the DNA is TGTGCCAGCAGACCCGTCACGGAGGTCGGGGTTCGCGGGGCCAACGTCCTGACTTTC. Translating gives CASRPVTEVGVRGANVLTF. Looking up the rest from reference TRBV13 and TRBJ2-6 gives the full variable domain: AAGVIQSPRHLIKEKRETATLKCYPIPRHDTVYWYQQGPGQDPQFLISFYEKMQSDKGSIPDRFSAQQFSDYHSELNMSSLELGDSALYFCASRPVTEVGVRGANVLTFGAGSRLTVL.

The chain uses TRBV4-1 and TRBJ2-4; 7 positions match TRBD2. The V and J ends lost 1 base and 12 bases, in that order; junction bases with no gene match: 6. The CDR3 spans 13 residues. CDR1 and CDR2 from the germline V gene are MGHRA and YSYEKL. CDR3 protein: CASSQVGTGGQYF. The CDR3 nucleotides read TGCGCCAGCAGCCAAGTAGGTACGGGAGGTCAGTACTTC.

The chain carries TRBV6-5 and TRBJ2-7; the D gene is possibly TRBD1 (6 bases). V was trimmed by 5 bases and J by 3 bases, leaving 14 bases between them. Germline CDR1 is MNHEY and CDR2 is SVGAGI. CDR3 length: 14 residues. The CDR3 protein is CASSRTDIGYEQYF. CDR3 bases: TGTGCCAGCAGTCGGACAGATATAGGCTACGAGCAGTACTTC.

This clone was detected only a few times. V and J are TRBV28 and TRBJ1-5; D is uncertain. V was shortened by 5 bases and J by 0 bases, with 5 bases between the two germline ends. Germline V gene data show CDR1 as MDHEN and CDR2 as SYDVKM. This CDR3 spans 13 amino acids. The CDR3 region is CASSPDSNQPQHF. CDR3 in DNA: TGTGCCAGCAGTCCAGATAGCAATCAGCCCCAGCATTTT.

This rearrangement joins TRBV2 to TRBJ1-4; TRBD1 agrees at 8 bases. The CDR3 loop spans 14 amino acids. The junction had 11 bases not matched to a gene; V was cut back by 6 bases and J by 11 bases. Germline V CDR1 and CDR2: SNHLY, FYNNEI. The CDR3 protein is CASSPADRVKKLFF. The CDR3, as DNA: TGTGCCAGCAGCCCCGCGGACAGGGTTAAGAAACTGTTTTTT.

The genes are TRBV21-1 and TRBJ1-1; whether TRBD1, the table's D call, matches the DNA was not checked. TRBV21-1 is described as a pseudogene. The CDR3 extends over 15 amino acids. Written as DNA, the CDR3 is TGTGCCAGCAGCAAAGAGAGGACAGGGTACACTGAAGCTTTCTTT. This gives the protein CASSKERTGYTEAFF.

The chain combines TRBV6-1 with TRBJ2-2; D is possibly TRBD1 (7 bases). This CDR3 has 16 residues. The V end lost 4 bases, the J end lost 1 base, and 13 bases lay between the germline ends. Per the germline V gene, CDR1 is MNHNS and CDR2 is SASEGT. The CDR3 loop is CASSGGTARNTGELFF. DNA of the CDR3: TGTGCCAGCAGTGGCGGGACAGCGAGGAACACCGGGGAGCTGTTTTTT.

The chain is built from TRBV5-6 and TRBJ2-5; D remains ambiguous. Germline CDR1 and CDR2: SGHDT and YYEEEE. Trimming cost V 4 bases and J 2 bases, with 18 bases left between them. The CDR3 totals 16 residues. The CDR3 region is CASSPIGPTLQETQYF. In DNA form, the CDR3 reads TGTGCCAGCAGCCCCATTGGCCCAACCCTTCAAGAGACCCAGTACTTC.

The chain joins TRBV11-1 to TRBJ2-7; perhaps TRBD2 as D (5 bases). Trimming removed 2 bases at V and 3 bases at J, with 11 bases between. CDR1 SGHAT and CDR2 FQDESV come from the germline V gene (reference sequence). The CDR3 contains 14 residues. This CDR3 is CASSLRGRDYEQYF. The CDR3 DNA reads TGTGCCAGCAGCTTACGCGGCCGGGACTACGAGCAGTACTTC. Using reference TRBV11-1 and TRBJ2-7 for the parts outside the CDR3, the full variable domain is EAEVAQSPRYKITEKSQAVAFWCDPISGHATLYWYRQILGQGPELLVQFQDESVVDDSQLPKDRFSAERLKGVDSTLKIQPAELGDSAMYLCASSLRGRDYEQYFGPGTRLTVT.

This chain connects TRBV6-1 to TRBJ1-5; TRBD1 matches 9 bases. This CDR3 is 16 amino acids long. Germline CDR1 and CDR2: MNHNS and SASEGT. The V segment lost 4 bases and the J segment 7 bases; nucleotides outside the gene matches: 11. As DNA, the CDR3 is TGTGCCAGCAGTGTTTGGACAGGGGTGGTGGGACAGCCCCAGCATTTT. As protein: CASSVWTGVVGQPQHF.

The chain employs TRBV4-1 and TRBJ1-6, with D possibly matching TRBD1 (5 bases). CDR1 and CDR2 (germline): MGHRA, YSYEKL. This CDR3 contains 17 residues. Trimming cost V 0 bases and J 0 bases, with 9 bases left between them. CDR3 sequence (DNA): TGCGCCAGCAGCCAAGAGGGGGGAGACTCCTATAATTCACCCCTCCACTTT. Its protein product is CASSQEGGDSYNSPLHF.

The chain links TRBV7-6 to TRBJ2-5, with 8 bases lining up with TRBD2. Germline CDR1 reads SGHVS; CDR2 reads FNYEAQ. The trim removed 4 bases at V and 7 bases at J, leaving 14 bases unmatched. This CDR3 is built from 16 residues. The CDR3 here is CASSYPTGGGRGTQYF. The CDR3 DNA sequence: TGTGCCAGCAGCTACCCCACTGGCGGGGGGCGTGGGACCCAGTACTTC. The whole variable domain, filled in from reference TRBV7-6 and TRBJ2-5, reads GAGVSQSPRYKVTKRGQDVALRCDPISGHVSLYWYRQALGQGPEFLTYFNYEAQQDKSGLPNDRFSAERPEGSISTLTIQRTEQRDSAMYRCASSYPTGGGRGTQYFGPGTRLLVL.